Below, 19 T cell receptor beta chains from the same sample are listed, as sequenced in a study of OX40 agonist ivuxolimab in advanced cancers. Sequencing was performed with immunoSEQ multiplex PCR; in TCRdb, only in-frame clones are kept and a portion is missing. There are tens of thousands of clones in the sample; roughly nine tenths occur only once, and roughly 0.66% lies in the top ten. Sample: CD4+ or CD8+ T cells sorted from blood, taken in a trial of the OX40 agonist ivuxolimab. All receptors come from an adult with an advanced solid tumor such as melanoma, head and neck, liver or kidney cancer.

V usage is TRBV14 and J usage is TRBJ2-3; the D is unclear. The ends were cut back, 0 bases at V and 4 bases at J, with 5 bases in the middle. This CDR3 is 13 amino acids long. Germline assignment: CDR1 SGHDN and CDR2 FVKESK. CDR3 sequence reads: CASSQELSDTQYF. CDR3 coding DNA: TGTGCCAGCAGCCAAGAGTTGTCAGATACGCAGTATTTT.

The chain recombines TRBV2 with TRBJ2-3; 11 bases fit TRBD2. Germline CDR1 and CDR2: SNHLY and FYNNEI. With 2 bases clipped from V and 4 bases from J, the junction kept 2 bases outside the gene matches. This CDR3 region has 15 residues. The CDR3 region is CASSETSGSPDTQYF. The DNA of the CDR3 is TGTGCCAGCAGTGAAACTAGCGGGAGTCCAGATACGCAGTATTTT.

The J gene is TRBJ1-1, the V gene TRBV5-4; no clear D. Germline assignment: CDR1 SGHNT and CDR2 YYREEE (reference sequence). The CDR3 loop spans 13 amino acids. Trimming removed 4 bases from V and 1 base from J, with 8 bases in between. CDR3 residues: CASSPGTNTEAFF. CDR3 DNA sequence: TGTGCCAGCAGCCCCGGAACGAACACTGAAGCTTTCTTT.

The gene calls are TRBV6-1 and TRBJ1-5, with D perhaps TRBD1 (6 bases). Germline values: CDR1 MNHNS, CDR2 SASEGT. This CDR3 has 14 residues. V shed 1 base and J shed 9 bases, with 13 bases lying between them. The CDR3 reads CASSEEGGSVPQHF. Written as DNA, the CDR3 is TGTGCCAGCAGTGAAGAAGGGGGATCAGTGCCCCAGCATTTT.

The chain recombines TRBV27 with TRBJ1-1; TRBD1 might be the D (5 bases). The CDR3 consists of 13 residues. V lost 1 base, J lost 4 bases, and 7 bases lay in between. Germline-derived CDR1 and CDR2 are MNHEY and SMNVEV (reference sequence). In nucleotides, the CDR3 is TGTGCCAGCAGTTTATGGGGGTCCACTGAAGCTTTCTTT. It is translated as CASSLWGSTEAFF.

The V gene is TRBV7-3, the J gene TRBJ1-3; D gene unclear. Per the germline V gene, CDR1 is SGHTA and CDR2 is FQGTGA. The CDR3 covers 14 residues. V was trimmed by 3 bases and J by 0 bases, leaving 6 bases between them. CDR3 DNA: TGTGCCAGCAGCTTGGCAGGCTCTGGAAACACCATATATTTT. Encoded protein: CASSLAGSGNTIYF.

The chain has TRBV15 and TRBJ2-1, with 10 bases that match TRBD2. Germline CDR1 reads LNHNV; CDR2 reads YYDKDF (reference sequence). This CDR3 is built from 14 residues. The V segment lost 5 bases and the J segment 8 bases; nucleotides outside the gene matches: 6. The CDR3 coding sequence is TGTGCCACCAGCCGAAGACTAGCGGGCGATGAGCAGTTCTTC. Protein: CATSRRLAGDEQFF.

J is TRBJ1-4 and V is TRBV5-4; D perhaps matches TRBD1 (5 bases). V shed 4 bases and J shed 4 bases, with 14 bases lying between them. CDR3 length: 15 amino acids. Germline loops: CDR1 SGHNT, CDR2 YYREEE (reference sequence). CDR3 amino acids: CASSPASGLNEKLFF. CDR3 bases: TGTGCCAGCAGCCCCGCCTCAGGGCTTAATGAAAAACTGTTTTTT.

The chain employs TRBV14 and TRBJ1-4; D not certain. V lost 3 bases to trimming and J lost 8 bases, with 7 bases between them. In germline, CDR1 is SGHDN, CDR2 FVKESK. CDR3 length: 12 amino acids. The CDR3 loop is CASSHTAEKLFF. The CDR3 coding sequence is TGTGCCAGCAGCCATACAGCAGAAAAACTGTTTTTT.

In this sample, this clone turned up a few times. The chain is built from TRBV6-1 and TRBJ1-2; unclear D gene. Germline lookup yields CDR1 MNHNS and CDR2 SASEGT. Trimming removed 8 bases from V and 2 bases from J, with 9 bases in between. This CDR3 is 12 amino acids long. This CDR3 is CASVKENYGYTF. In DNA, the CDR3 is TGTGCCAGCGTAAAAGAGAACTATGGCTACACCTTC.

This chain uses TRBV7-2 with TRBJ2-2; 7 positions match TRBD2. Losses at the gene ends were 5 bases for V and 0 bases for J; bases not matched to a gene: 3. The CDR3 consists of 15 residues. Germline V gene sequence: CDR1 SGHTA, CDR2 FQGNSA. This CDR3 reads CASSQLAPNTGELFF. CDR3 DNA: TGTGCCAGCAGCCAACTAGCGCCGAACACCGGGGAGCTGTTTTTT.

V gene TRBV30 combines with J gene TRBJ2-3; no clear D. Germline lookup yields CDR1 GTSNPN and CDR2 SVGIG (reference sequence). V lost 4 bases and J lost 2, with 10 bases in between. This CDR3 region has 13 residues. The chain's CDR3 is CAWTLTFTDTQYF. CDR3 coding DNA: TGTGCCTGGACCCTGACATTCACAGATACGCAGTATTTT.

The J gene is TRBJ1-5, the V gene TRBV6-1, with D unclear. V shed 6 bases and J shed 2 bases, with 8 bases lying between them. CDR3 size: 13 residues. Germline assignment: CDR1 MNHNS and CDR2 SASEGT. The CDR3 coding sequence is TGTGCCAGCAGACAAGTGGGCAATCAGCCCCAGCATTTT. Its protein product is CASRQVGNQPQHF.

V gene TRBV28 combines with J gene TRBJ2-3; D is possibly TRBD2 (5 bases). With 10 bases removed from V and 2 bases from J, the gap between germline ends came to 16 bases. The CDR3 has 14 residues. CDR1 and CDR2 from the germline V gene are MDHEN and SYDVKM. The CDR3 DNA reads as TGTGCCACCGCTGCTGGAGGCGACACAGATACGCAGTATTTT. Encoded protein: CATAAGGDTDTQYF. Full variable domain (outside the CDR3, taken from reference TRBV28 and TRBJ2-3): DVKVTQSSRYLVKRTGEKVFLECVQDMDHENMFWYRQDPGLGLRLIYFSYDVKMKEKGDIPEGYSVSREKKERFSLILESASTNQTSMYLCATAAGGDTDTQYFGPGTRLTVL.

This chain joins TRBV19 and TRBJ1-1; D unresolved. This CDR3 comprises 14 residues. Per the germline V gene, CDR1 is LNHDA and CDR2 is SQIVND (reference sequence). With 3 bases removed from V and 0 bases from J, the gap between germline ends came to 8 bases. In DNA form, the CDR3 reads TGTGCCAGTAGTATCCGAAATATGAACACTGAAGCTTTCTTT. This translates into CASSIRNMNTEAFF.

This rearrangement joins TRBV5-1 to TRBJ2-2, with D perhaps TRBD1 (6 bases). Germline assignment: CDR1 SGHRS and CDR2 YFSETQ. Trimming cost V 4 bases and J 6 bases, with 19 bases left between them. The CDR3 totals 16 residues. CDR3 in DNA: TGCGCCAGCAGCCGAAGGGGGTATACCGATCCCGGGGAGCTGTTTTTT. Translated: CASSRRGYTDPGELFF.

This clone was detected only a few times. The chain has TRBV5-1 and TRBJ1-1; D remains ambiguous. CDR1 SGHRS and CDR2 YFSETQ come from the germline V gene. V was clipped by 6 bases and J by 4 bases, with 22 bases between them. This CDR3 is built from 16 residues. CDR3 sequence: CASTRHMGSSSTEAFF. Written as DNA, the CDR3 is TGCGCCAGCACCAGGCATATGGGGTCGTCCAGCACTGAAGCTTTCTTT.

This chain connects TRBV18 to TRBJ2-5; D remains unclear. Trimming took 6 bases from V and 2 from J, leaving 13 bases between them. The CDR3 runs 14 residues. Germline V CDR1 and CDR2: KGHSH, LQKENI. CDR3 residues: CASSLWRGQETQYF. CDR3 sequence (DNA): TGTGCCAGCTCCCTTTGGCGTGGTCAAGAGACCCAGTACTTC.

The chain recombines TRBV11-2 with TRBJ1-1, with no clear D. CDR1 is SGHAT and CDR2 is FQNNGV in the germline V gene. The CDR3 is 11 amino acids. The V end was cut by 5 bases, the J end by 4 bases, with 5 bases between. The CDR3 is CASSQITEAFF. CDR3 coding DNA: TGTGCCAGCAGCCAAATCACTGAAGCTTTCTTT.